This T cell receptor beta chain was documented in a study of blood T cell repertoires in COVID-19. Profiled with immunoSEQ multiplex PCR; TCRdb holds only in-frame clones, not every one. The sample records about 79,000 clones, more than 85% being singletons. This CDR3 has 14 amino acids. CDR1 is ENHRY, CDR2 SYGVKD, per germline. The junction had 5 bases not matched to a gene; V was cut back by 6 bases and J by 4 bases. The chain is built from TRBV10-3 and TRBJ2-2; 7 nucleotides align to TRBD1. The sequenced sample consisted of peripheral blood. This receptor was obtained from a man between 65 and 85 years old with active or convalescent COVID-19. The CDR3 DNA reads as TGTGCCATCAGAGAATCAGGGGGCACCGGGGAGCTGTTTTTT. Its translation: CAIRESGGTGELFF.